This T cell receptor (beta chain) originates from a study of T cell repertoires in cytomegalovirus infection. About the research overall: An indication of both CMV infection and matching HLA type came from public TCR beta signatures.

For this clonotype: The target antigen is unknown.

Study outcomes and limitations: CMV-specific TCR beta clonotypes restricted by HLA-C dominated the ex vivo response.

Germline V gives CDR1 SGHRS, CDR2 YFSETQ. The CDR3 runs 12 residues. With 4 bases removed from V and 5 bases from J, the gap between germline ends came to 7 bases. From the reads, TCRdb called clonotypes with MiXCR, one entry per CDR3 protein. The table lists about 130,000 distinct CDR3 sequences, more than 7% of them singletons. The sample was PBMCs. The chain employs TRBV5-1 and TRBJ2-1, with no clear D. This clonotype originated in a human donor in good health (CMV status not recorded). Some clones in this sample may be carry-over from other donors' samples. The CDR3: CASSAWDNEQFF. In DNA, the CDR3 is TGCGCCAGCAGCGCCTGGGACAATGAGCAGTTCTTC.